These 27 T cell receptor beta chains were all obtained from the same sample, sequenced in a study of shared T cell receptors in the human thymus. Assay used: immunoSEQ multiplex PCR; TCRdb lists only in-frame clones, some missing. Here the sample spans hundreds of thousands of clones, around nine tenths being singletons. These data were also reused for a study on human thymus T cells.

The sequenced material came from thymocytes. The source of these receptors is a boy in the first two years of life with a congenital heart defect.

V is TRBV6-5 and J is TRBJ2-7; D is possibly TRBD2 (5 bases). The length of the CDR3 is 14 residues. Germline CDR1 is MNHEY and CDR2 is SVGAGI. Deletions cut 6 bases from V and 6 bases from J, with 18 bases between. The CDR3 sequence: CASSIGLPTSEQYF. Here the CDR3 DNA reads TGTGCCAGCAGCATCGGACTGCCTACCTCCGAGCAGTACTTC.

The V and J genes are TRBV5-1 and TRBJ2-1; the match to TRBD1 covers 10 bases. Germline-derived CDR1 and CDR2 are SGHRS and YFSETQ. Trimming at V came to 1 base and at J to 6 bases, leaving 4 bases not matched to a gene. This CDR3 has 15 amino acids. The CDR3 spells CASSLCDRGPNEQFF. The DNA for the CDR3 is TGCGCCAGCAGCTTGTGTGACAGGGGGCCCAATGAGCAGTTCTTC.

The V gene is TRBV5-6, the J gene TRBJ1-3; 7 bases are shared with TRBD1. The germline CDR1 and CDR2 sequences are SGHDT and YYEEEE. CDR3 length equals 15 residues. V trimming: 5 bases; J trimming: 3 bases; junction bases outside the gene matches: 8. CDR3 nucleotide sequence: TGTGCCAGCAGGTTACAGGGGACCCTTGGAAACACCATATATTTT. This translates into CASRLQGTLGNTIYF.

This chain joins TRBV25-1 and TRBJ2-1; 11 nucleotides line up with TRBD2. The CDR3 sequence is 16 residues long. The germline gives CDR1 MGHDK, CDR2 SYGVNS. J was trimmed by 8 bases and V by 8 bases; bases with no gene match: 14. DNA for the CDR3: TGTGCCAGCGGCAACCAACTAGCGGGAGATCGGTATGAGCAGTTCTTC. Protein: CASGNQLAGDRYEQFF.

The genes are TRBV10-3 and TRBJ2-5; D gene ambiguous. Germline V lookup: CDR1 ENHRY, CDR2 SYGVKD. CDR3 length equals 13 residues. Deletions cut 3 bases from V and 2 bases from J, with 7 bases between. Here the CDR3 reads CAISDPSQETQYF. DNA of the CDR3: TGTGCCATCAGTGACCCCTCGCAAGAGACCCAGTACTTC.

The chain has TRBV25-1 and TRBJ2-7; TRBD1 matches 7 bases. J gave up 3 bases and V 5 bases, and 16 bases lay outside the gene matches. Looked up from germline, CDR1 is MGHDK and CDR2 is SYGVNS. The CDR3 runs to 17 residues. CDR3 DNA: TGTGCCAGCAGTAGAGACGAGCCGGGACAGCGAGACTACGAGCAGTACTTC. Amino acid sequence: CASSRDEPGQRDYEQYF.

This clone was seen more than once but under ten times. The chain is built from TRBV7-2 and TRBJ2-1; D gene uncertain. V was trimmed by 1 base and J by 8 bases, leaving 9 bases between them. CDR3 length: 13 amino acids. Germline lookup yields CDR1 SGHTA and CDR2 FQGNSA. Here the CDR3 reads CASSLVAVDEQFF. As DNA, the CDR3 is TGTGCCAGCAGCTTAGTTGCGGTCGATGAGCAGTTCTTC.

V usage is TRBV28 and J usage is TRBJ2-7, with TRBD2 matching over 7 bases. The CDR3 is 15 amino acids. V lost 6 bases and J lost 5; bases outside the gene matches: 13. Looked up from germline, CDR1 is MDHEN and CDR2 is SYDVKM. CDR3 residues: CASRAGLSDIHEQYF. The CDR3 nucleotides are TGTGCCAGCAGGGCGGGACTATCGGATATCCACGAGCAGTACTTC. Based on the CDR3 plus reference TRBV28 and TRBJ2-7, the full variable domain is DVKVTQSSRYLVKRTGEKVFLECVQDMDHENMFWYRQDPGLGLRLIYFSYDVKMKEKGDIPEGYSVSREKKERFSLILESASTNQTSMYLCASRAGLSDIHEQYFGPGTRLTVT.

The rearrangement joins TRBV11-2 to TRBJ2-7; D call uncertain. There are 15 residues in the CDR3. V lost 5 bases and J 0 bases, leaving 14 bases between the germline ends. Germline V gene sequence: CDR1 SGHAT, CDR2 FQNNGV. The CDR3 coding sequence is TGTGCCAGCAGCCTTAGATCGAATTTCTCCTACGAGCAGTACTTC. It yields the protein CASSLRSNFSYEQYF.

The chain uses TRBV18 and TRBJ2-2; 7 nucleotides match TRBD2. Germline values: CDR1 KGHSH, CDR2 LQKENI. With V trimmed by 4 bases and J by 5 bases, 25 bases remained unmatched. The CDR3 sequence is 21 residues long. The CDR3 reads CASSLKPGGEKARERTGELFF. The DNA for the CDR3 is TGTGCCAGCTCACTTAAGCCTGGCGGCGAGAAGGCGCGGGAGCGTACCGGGGAGCTGTTTTTT.

The chain has TRBV19 and TRBJ1-5; D perhaps matches TRBD1 (6 bases). This CDR3 contains 14 residues. V lost 7 bases and J lost 5, with 15 bases in between. Germline V lookup: CDR1 LNHDA, CDR2 SQIVND (reference sequence). CDR3 protein: CASNQGSDDQPQHF. The CDR3 bases are TGTGCCAGTAACCAGGGGTCCGATGATCAGCCCCAGCATTTT.

The table lists this clone with a few counts. The chain employs TRBV28 and TRBJ2-3; 8 nucleotides line up with TRBD2. The germline CDR1 and CDR2 sequences are MDHEN and SYDVKM. The CDR3 totals 14 residues. Trimming at V came to 5 bases and at J to 5 bases, leaving 6 bases not matched to a gene. CDR3 sequence reads: CASSPSLAGDTQYF. CDR3 nucleotide sequence: TGTGCCAGCAGTCCGTCGCTAGCGGGAGATACGCAGTATTTT.

V and J are TRBV4-3 and TRBJ2-1, with 11 bases identical to TRBD2. This CDR3 is built from 20 residues. The V and J ends lost 0 bases and 0 bases, in that order; junction bases with no gene match: 10. CDR1 and CDR2 (germline): LGHNA, YSLEER. The CDR3 DNA follows: TGCGCCAGCAGCCAAGATGGGACTAGCGGAGTTCTTGGCTCCTACAATGAGCAGTTCTTC. Translating it yields CASSQDGTSGVLGSYNEQFF.

This chain uses TRBV27 with TRBJ1-2; TRBD1 agrees at 7 bases. V dropped 4 bases and J dropped 4; count of bases not matched to a gene: 9. CDR1 is MNHEY, CDR2 SMNVEV, per germline (reference sequence). This CDR3 comprises 15 residues. The CDR3 is CASSWRDSQGYGYTF. As DNA, the CDR3 is TGTGCCAGCAGTTGGAGGGACAGCCAGGGCTATGGCTACACCTTC.

This sequence joins TRBV29-1 and TRBJ2-2; TRBD1 matches at 8 bases. This CDR3 is built from 14 residues. The V and J ends lost 7 bases and 1 base, in that order; junction bases with no gene match: 5. Per germline, CDR1 SQVTM and CDR2 ANQGSEA. The CDR3 protein is CSASDRGNTGELFF. CDR3 sequence (DNA): TGCAGCGCTTCCGACAGGGGGAACACCGGGGAGCTGTTTTTT.

The chain combines TRBV2 with TRBJ2-2, with TRBD2 matching 8 bases. The V segment lost 7 bases and the J segment 0 bases; nucleotides outside the gene matches: 1. Germline-derived CDR1 and CDR2 are SNHLY and FYNNEI. The CDR3 contains 14 residues. The CDR3 region has the DNA TGTGCCAGCACGGGGGGGACGAACACCGGGGAGCTGTTTTTT. It yields the protein CASTGGTNTGELFF.

The V call is TRBV14, the J call TRBJ2-7; 11 bases match TRBD2. The trim removed 5 bases at V and 2 bases at J, leaving 5 bases unmatched. In germline, CDR1 is SGHDN, CDR2 FVKESK. The CDR3 has 15 amino acids. CDR3 DNA: TGTGCCAGCAGCTCCGGGACTAGCGGAGCCTACGAGCAGTACTTC. This encodes CASSSGTSGAYEQYF.

The chain couples TRBV27 to TRBJ2-5, with 7 bases identical to TRBD1. V gave up 3 bases and J gave up 1 base; unmatched junction bases: 8. This CDR3 has 16 residues. Germline V lookup: CDR1 MNHEY, CDR2 SMNVEV (reference sequence). The CDR3 DNA is TGTGCCAGCAGTTTCTCCATTGGGACAGTCCAAGAGACCCAGTACTTC. Its protein is CASSFSIGTVQETQYF.

The chain links TRBV25-1 to TRBJ2-1; 16 nucleotides agree with TRBD2. J lost 8 bases, V lost 3 bases, and 4 bases had no gene match. Germline CDR1 is MGHDK and CDR2 is SYGVNS. This CDR3 spans 16 amino acids. In nucleotides, the CDR3 is TGTGCCAGCAGTGACCCCGGGACTAGCGGGGGGGATGAGCAGTTCTTC. Translating it yields CASSDPGTSGGDEQFF.

CDR3 amino acids: CASSYQQGTPSYEQYF. The CDR3 DNA reads TGTGCCAGCAGTTACCAACAGGGGACCCCCTCCTACGAGCAGTACTTC. V is TRBV6-5 and J is TRBJ2-7; TRBD1 matches at 7 bases. Looked up from germline, CDR1 is MNHEY and CDR2 is SVGAGI. The trim removed 2 bases at V and 0 bases at J, leaving 7 bases unmatched. The CDR3 is 16 amino acids.

This clone was seen a single time. The chain uses TRBV6-5 and TRBJ2-1; TRBD1 matches 7 bases. J lost 2 bases, V lost 0 bases, and 4 bases had no gene match. CDR1 and CDR2 (germline): MNHEY, SVGAGI. The CDR3 is 16 residues long. The CDR3 DNA sequence: TGTGCCAGCAGTTACTCACCGGACAGGACCTACAATGAGCAGTTCTTC. The encoded protein is CASSYSPDRTYNEQFF.

The gene calls are TRBV29-1 and TRBJ1-5, with D perhaps matching TRBD1 (6 bases). Looked up from germline, CDR1 is SQVTM and CDR2 is ANQGSEA. This CDR3 has 12 amino acids. The CDR3: CPWGGAGQPQHF. For the CDR3, the DNA is TGCCCCTGGGGGGGGGCGGGTCAGCCCCAGCATTTT.

With regard to this clone: Other nucleotide sequences from this sample produce the same CDR3. The chain employs TRBV4-3 and TRBJ2-7; TRBD1 matches 7 bases. V was clipped by 0 bases and J by 4 bases; unmatched bases: 0. This CDR3 spans 13 amino acids. Germline V gene sequence: CDR1 LGHNA, CDR2 YSLEER. CDR3 bases: TGCGCCAGCAGCCAAGACAGGGGGTACGAGCAGTACTTC. It translates to CASSQDRGYEQYF.

V gene TRBV20-1 combines with J gene TRBJ2-7; D call uncertain. Germline-derived CDR1 and CDR2 are DFQATT and SNEGSKA (reference sequence). The V gene lost 2 bases and the J gene lost 6 bases, with 8 bases spanning the gap. This CDR3 has 11 residues. CDR3 DNA sequence: TGCAGTGCTAGACTTCGACTCGAGCAGTACTTC. This translates into CSARLRLEQYF.

For the CDR3, the DNA is TGCGCCAGCAGCACGGGACAGGGGGCGGGTGGCTACACCTTC. It encodes CASSTGQGAGGYTF. The chain combines TRBV5-1 with TRBJ1-2; TRBD1 agrees at 12 bases. V shed 4 bases, J shed 7 bases, and the junction held 5 bases outside the gene matches. The CDR3 spans 14 residues. Germline lookup yields CDR1 SGHRS and CDR2 YFSETQ.

The chain combines TRBV14 with TRBJ2-3; 14 positions agree with TRBD2. The V gene's germline CDR1 is SGHDN and CDR2 FVKESK. The CDR3 loop spans 19 amino acids. The V segment lost 0 bases and the J segment 6 bases; nucleotides outside the gene matches: 11. The CDR3 loop reads CASSQDGLGTSGGRDTQYF. Written as DNA, the CDR3 is TGTGCCAGCAGCCAAGATGGTCTGGGGACTAGCGGGGGAAGGGATACGCAGTATTTT.

This sequence joins TRBV19 and TRBJ2-1, with 8 bases identical to TRBD1. Trimming took 3 bases from V and 8 from J; bases not matched to a gene: 9. Germline V gene data show CDR1 as LNHDA and CDR2 as SQIVND (reference sequence). There are 15 residues in the CDR3. This CDR3 reads CASSIARGRGYEQFF. The CDR3 DNA is TGTGCCAGTAGTATTGCCAGGGGGCGCGGGTATGAGCAGTTCTTC.